This is a list of T cell receptor beta chains from one sample in a study of beta chain features in type 1 diabetes. TCRdb's table, derived via immunoSEQ multiplex PCR, lists solely in-frame clones and lacks some. The sample lists 300,000 to 400,000 clones, about 12% occurring once. Material: naive CD4+ T cells from blood. The receptors shown here come from a man in his late teens or twenties in good health. Each CDR3 is given with its conserved first and last residue. D genes are given only for firm matches. A row's size may be missing; if present it is once, few, many or a size class.

NA	TRBJ1-2	14	NA	TRBV5-4	TGTGCCAGCAGCCTAAGTTACCAGGGATATGGCTACACCTTC	CASSLSYQGYGYTF
NA	TRBJ1-3	13	NA	TRBV23-1	TGCGCCAGCAGTACCCTACAGGGAAACACCATATATTTT	CASSTLQGNTIYF
TRBD1	TRBJ2-7	15	NA	TRBV5-1	TGCGCCAGCAGCTTGGCCTTAGGACAGGCCCACGAGCAGTACTTC	CASSLALGQAHEQYF
TRBD1	TRBJ1-5	13	few	TRBV28	TGTGCCAGCAGACAGACAGGGGCTCAGCCCCAGCATTTT	CASRQTGAQPQHF
TRBD2	TRBJ2-2	15	few	TRBV7-9	TGTGCCAGCAGCTCCCGCGGGACTACTACCGGGGAGCTGTTTTTT	CASSSRGTTTGELFF
NA	TRBJ1-4	13	NA	TRBV5-4	TGTGCCAGCAGCTTGGCGGCTAATGAAAAACTGTTTTTT	CASSLAANEKLFF
TRBD1	TRBJ2-7	13	few	TRBV30	TGTGCCTGGACAAGGGACAGGGCCTACGAGCAGTACTTC	CAWTRDRAYEQYF
NA	TRBJ2-7	12	few	TRBV28	TGTGCCAGCAGACCCGACAACTACGAGCAGTACTTC	CASRPDNYEQYF
TRBD2	TRBJ2-3	15	few	TRBV30	TGTGCCTGGAGTTACGGCGGGAGAGAGTCAGATACGCAGTATTTT	CAWSYGGRESDTQYF
TRBD1	TRBJ1-1	14	NA	TRBV28	TGTGCCACCCACAGGGGGACGGTTAAGACTGAAGCTTTCTTT	CATHRGTVKTEAFF
TRBD1	TRBJ2-2	17	NA	TRBV5-1	TGCGCCAGCAGCTTGCCAAGGACAGGGACTGTCGCCGGGGAGCTGTTTTTT	CASSLPRTGTVAGELFF
TRBD1	TRBJ2-5	16	NA	TRBV5-8	TGTGCCAGCAGCAAAGGGGACAGGGAGGGCGCAGAGACCCAGTACTTC	CASSKGDREGAETQYF
NA	TRBJ2-7	16	NA	TRBV18	TGTGCCAGCTCACCACCGGGGCTTTCAGGGTCCTACGAGCAGTACTTC	CASSPPGLSGSYEQYF
NA	TRBJ1-1	16	NA	TRBV19	TGTGCCAGTAGTATAGTAACTGCTAACAGTGTGACTGAAGCTTTCTTT	CASSIVTANSVTEAFF
TRBD2	TRBJ2-1	13	few	TRBV11-1	TGTGCCAGCAGCCCGAGGACTAGTAAGGAGCAGTTCTTC	CASSPRTSKEQFF
NA	TRBJ1-1	11	NA	TRBV30	TGTGCCCACAGGGCGCACACTGAAGCTTTCTTT	CAHRAHTEAFF
NA	TRBJ1-1	14	few	TRBV28	TGTGCCAGCAGACCCGTCGGGACATGGGGGGAAGCTTTCTTT	CASRPVGTWGEAFF
NA	TRBJ2-7	14	few	TRBV10-3	TGTGCCATCAGTGGGCAGGGCGGATCCTACGAGCAGTACTTC	CAISGQGGSYEQYF
NA	TRBJ1-1	11	NA	TRBV28	TGTGCCAGCAGCCCAAACACTGAAGCTTTCTTT	CASSPNTEAFF
TRBD1	TRBJ2-2	16	few	TRBV30	TGTGCCTGGAGTGACAGGGGGCGGGTTTGGGGCGGGGAGCTGTTTTTT	CAWSDRGRVWGGELFF
NA	TRBJ2-7	11	NA	TRBV20-1	TGCAGTGCTGCTAGCACCTACGAGCAGTACTTC	CSAASTYEQYF
NA	TRBJ1-2	13	few	TRBV4-2	TGTGCCAGCAGCCAAGACGGGTCCTATGGCTACACCTTC	CASSQDGSYGYTF
NA	TRBJ1-2	15	NA	TRBV4-1	TGCGCCAGCAGCCAACCTAGGACAGTAAACTATGGCTACACCTTC	CASSQPRTVNYGYTF
TRBD2	TRBJ2-3	16	NA	TRBV9	TGTGCCAGCAGCGTAGATGGGGGGGTTAGCACAGATACGCAGTATTTT	CASSVDGGVSTDTQYF
TRBD2	TRBJ2-2	18	NA	TRBV9	TGTGCCAGCAGCCCCGGTAGCGGGGGGGGGTTTAACACCGGGGAGCTGTTTTTT	CASSPGSGGGFNTGELFF
TRBD1	TRBJ1-5	16	NA	TRBV2	TGTGCCAGCAGTATACCGACAGGGGCCAGCAATCAGCCCCAGCATTTT	CASSIPTGASNQPQHF
NA	TRBJ2-1	13	NA	TRBV6-5	TGTGCCAGCAGGACGCAGGTTGACAATGAGCAGTTCTTC	CASRTQVDNEQFF
NA	TRBJ1-2	13	few	TRBV27	TGTGCCAGCAGTCGACTCTCTTACTATGGCTACACCTTC	CASSRLSYYGYTF
NA	TRBJ1-5	12	few	TRBV28	TGTGCCAGCAGTTTAACCGGTCAGCCCCAGCATTTT	CASSLTGQPQHF
NA	TRBJ2-5	13	NA	TRBV28	TGTGCCAGCACAGAAGCGGACGGGGAGACCCAGTACTTC	CASTEADGETQYF
TRBD2	TRBJ2-7	15	NA	TRBV7-2	TGTGCCAGCAGCTTAGGGCCTAGCGGGAACTACGAGCAGTACTTC	CASSLGPSGNYEQYF
TRBD1	TRBJ1-1	12	few	TRBV7-3	TGTGCCAGCAGCCCGGGACAGGGTAGGGCTTTCTTT	CASSPGQGRAFF
TRBD1	TRBJ1-4	13	few	TRBV29-1	TGCAGCGTTGATGTAGGGGGCGGTGAAAAACTGTTTTTT	CSVDVGGGEKLFF
NA	TRBJ2-5	14	few	TRBV5-4	TGTGCCAGCAGCCGGGTAGGGGTCGCGGAGACCCAGTACTTC	CASSRVGVAETQYF
TRBD1	TRBJ2-7	14	NA	TRBV11-1	TGTGCCAGCAGCCCCCGACAGGGAGTCAACGAGCAGTACTTC	CASSPRQGVNEQYF
NA	TRBJ1-2	16	NA	TRBV4-2	TGTGCCAGCAGCCACCCAGGACGGACGGACAAGGATGGCTACACCTTC	CASSHPGRTDKDGYTF
NA	TRBJ1-3	16	few	TRBV7-9	TGTGCCAGCACCCTGATAAGGGGGTCCTCTGGAAACACCATATATTTT	CASTLIRGSSGNTIYF
TRBD1	TRBJ1-2	15	NA	TRBV7-9	TGTGCCAGCAGCTTAGCGGGACAGGGTTACTATGGCTACACCTTC	CASSLAGQGYYGYTF
NA	TRBJ2-1	15	NA	TRBV7-2	TGTGCCAGCAGCTTCCCGGGAGCATCCTACAATGAGCAGTTCTTC	CASSFPGASYNEQFF
TRBD1	TRBJ2-6	15	NA	TRBV28	TGTGCCACCGATACAGGGGGCTCTGGGGCCAACGTCCTGACTTTC	CATDTGGSGANVLTF